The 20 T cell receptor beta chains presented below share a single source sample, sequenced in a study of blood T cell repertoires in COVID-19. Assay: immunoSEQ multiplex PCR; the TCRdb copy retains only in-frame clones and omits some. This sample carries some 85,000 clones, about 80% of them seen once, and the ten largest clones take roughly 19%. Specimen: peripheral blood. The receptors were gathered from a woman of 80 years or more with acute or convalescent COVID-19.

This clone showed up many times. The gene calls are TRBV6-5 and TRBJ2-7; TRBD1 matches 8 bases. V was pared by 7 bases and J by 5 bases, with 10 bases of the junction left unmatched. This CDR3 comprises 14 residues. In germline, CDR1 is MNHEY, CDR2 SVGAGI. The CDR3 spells CASTYRQGSHEQYF. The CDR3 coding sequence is TGTGCCAGCACCTACCGACAGGGGAGCCACGAGCAGTACTTC.

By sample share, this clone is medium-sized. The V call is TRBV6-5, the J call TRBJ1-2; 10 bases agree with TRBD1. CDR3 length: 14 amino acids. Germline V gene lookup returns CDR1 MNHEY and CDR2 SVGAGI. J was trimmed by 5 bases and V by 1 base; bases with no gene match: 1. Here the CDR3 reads CASSYWDRGYGYTF. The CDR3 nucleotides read TGTGCCAGCAGTTACTGGGACAGGGGATATGGCTACACCTTC.

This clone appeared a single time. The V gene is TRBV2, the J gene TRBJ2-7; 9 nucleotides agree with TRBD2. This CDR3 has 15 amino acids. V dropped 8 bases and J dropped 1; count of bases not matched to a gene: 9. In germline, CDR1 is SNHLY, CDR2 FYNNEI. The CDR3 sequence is CASRPVAGGSYEQYF. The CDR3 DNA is TGTGCCAGCCGTCCAGTGGCGGGAGGGTCCTACGAGCAGTACTTC.

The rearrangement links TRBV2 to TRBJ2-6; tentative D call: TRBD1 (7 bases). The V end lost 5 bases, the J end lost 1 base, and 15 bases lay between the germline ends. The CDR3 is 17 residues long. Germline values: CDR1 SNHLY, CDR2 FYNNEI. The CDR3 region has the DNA TGTGCCAGCAGTTTCCAGGGGGGTATTTCTGGGGCCAACGTCCTGACTTTC. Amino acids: CASSFQGGISGANVLTF.

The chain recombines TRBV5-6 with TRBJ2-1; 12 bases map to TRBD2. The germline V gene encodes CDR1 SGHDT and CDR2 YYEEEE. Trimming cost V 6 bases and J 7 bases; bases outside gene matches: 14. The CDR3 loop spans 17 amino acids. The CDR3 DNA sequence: TGTGCCAGCATCCGGGCCTTACTAGCGGGAGGTGCAAATGAGCAGTTCTTC. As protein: CASIRALLAGGANEQFF.

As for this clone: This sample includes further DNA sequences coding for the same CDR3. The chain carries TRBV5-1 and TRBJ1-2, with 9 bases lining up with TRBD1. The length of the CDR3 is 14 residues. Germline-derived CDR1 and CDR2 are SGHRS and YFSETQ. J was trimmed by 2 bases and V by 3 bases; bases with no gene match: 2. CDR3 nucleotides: TGCGCCAGCAGCTCTGGACAGGGGAACTATGGCTACACCTTC. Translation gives CASSSGQGNYGYTF.

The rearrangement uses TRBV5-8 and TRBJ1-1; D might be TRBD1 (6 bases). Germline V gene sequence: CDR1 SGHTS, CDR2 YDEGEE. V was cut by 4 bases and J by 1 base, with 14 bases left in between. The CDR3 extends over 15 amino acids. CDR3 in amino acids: CASSETGHENTEAFF. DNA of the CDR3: TGTGCCAGCAGCGAGACGGGACACGAGAACACTGAAGCTTTCTTT.

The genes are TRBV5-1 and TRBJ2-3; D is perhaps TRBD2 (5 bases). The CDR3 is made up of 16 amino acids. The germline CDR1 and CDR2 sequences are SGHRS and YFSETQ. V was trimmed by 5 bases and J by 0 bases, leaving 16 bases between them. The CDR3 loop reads CASSLPSTGSTDTQYF. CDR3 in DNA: TGCGCCAGCAGTCTACCCTCGACGGGGAGCACAGATACGCAGTATTTT.

The CDR3 DNA follows: TGCGCCAGCAGCGGCGGGGCGGGACAGGTCGATCAGCCCCAGCATTTT. Protein product: CASSGGAGQVDQPQHF. V is TRBV4-1 and J is TRBJ1-5; TRBD1 aligns across 8 bases. The V segment lost 5 bases and the J segment 5 bases; nucleotides outside the gene matches: 11. The length of the CDR3 is 16 residues. Germline CDR1 reads MGHRA; CDR2 reads YSYEKL.

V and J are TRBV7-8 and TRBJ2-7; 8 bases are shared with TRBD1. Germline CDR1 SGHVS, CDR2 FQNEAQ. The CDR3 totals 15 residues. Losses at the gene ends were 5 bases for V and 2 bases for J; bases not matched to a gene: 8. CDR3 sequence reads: CASSPEWTGTYEQYF. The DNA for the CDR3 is TGTGCCAGCAGCCCAGAGTGGACAGGGACCTACGAGCAGTACTTC.

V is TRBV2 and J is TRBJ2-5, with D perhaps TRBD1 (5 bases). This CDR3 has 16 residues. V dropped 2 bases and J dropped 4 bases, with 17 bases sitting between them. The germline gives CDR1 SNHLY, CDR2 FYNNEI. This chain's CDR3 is CASSELGLRVGETQYF. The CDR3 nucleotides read TGTGCCAGCAGTGAATTGGGCCTCAGGGTGGGAGAGACCCAGTACTTC.

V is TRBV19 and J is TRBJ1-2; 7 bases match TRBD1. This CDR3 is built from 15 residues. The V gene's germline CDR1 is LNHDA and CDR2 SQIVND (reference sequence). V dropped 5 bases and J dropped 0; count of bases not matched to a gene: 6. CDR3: CASSPTGQSNYGYTF. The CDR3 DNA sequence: TGTGCCAGTAGTCCAACGGGACAGTCTAACTATGGCTACACCTTC.

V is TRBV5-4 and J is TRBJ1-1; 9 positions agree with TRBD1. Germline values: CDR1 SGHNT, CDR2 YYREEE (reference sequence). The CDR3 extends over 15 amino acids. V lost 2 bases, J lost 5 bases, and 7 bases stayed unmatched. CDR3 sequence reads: CASSFTGGARTEAFF. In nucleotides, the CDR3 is TGTGCCAGCAGCTTTACAGGGGGCGCAAGGACTGAAGCTTTCTTT.

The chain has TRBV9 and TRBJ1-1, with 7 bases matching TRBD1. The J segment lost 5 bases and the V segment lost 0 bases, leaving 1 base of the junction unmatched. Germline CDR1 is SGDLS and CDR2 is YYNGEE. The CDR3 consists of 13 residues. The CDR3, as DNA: TGTGCCAGCAGCGTAGACAGGGGAACTGAAGCTTTCTTT. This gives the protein CASSVDRGTEAFF.

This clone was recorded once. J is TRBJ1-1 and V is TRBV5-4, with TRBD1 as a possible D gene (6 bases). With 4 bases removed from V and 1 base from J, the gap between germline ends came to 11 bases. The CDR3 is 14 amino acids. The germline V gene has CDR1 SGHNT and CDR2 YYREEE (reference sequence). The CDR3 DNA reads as TGTGCCAGCAGCCGGGGCAGGGGGAACACTGAAGCTTTCTTT. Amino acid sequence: CASSRGRGNTEAFF.

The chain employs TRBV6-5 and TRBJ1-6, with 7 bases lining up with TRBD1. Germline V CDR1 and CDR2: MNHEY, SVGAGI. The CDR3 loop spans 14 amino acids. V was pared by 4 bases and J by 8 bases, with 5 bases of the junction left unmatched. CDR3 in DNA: TGTGCCAGCAGTTCGACAGGGAATTATTCACCCCTCCACTTT. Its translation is CASSSTGNYSPLHF.

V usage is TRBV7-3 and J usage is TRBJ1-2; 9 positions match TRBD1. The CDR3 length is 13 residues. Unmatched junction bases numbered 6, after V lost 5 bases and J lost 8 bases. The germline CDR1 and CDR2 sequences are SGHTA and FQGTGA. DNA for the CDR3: TGTGCCAGCAGCCCACAGGGGGCGATCGGCTACACCTTC. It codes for CASSPQGAIGYTF.

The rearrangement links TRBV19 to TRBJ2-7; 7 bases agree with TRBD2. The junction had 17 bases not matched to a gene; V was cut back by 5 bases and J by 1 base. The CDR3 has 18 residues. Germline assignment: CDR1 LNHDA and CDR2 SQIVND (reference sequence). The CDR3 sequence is CASSRGLWSSGRSYEQYF. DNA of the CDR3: TGTGCCAGTAGTCGCGGCCTCTGGTCTAGCGGCCGTTCCTACGAGCAGTACTTC.

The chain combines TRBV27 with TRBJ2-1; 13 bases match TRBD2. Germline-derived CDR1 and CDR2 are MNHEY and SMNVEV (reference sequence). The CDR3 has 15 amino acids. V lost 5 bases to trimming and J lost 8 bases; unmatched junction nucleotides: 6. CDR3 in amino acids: CASSPLAGGPDEQFF. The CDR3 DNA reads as TGTGCCAGCAGTCCACTAGCGGGGGGGCCGGATGAGCAGTTCTTC.

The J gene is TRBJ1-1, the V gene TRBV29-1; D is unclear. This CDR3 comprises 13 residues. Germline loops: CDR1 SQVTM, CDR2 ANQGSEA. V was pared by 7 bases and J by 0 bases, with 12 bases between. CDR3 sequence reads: CSAEASMNTEAFF. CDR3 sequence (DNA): TGCAGCGCAGAGGCATCCATGAACACTGAAGCTTTCTTT.